The 6 T cell receptor beta chains listed next were all sequenced from one sample in a study of cytomegalovirus exposure and HLA in healthy donors. Primers for the PCR totalled 60 Vbeta and 13 Jbeta. Libraries were prepared by immunoSEQ multiplex PCR; TCRdb keeps only in-frame clonotypes and omits some of them. The repertoire holds 95,000 to 150,000 clones, with around 69% as singletons. Sequences were obtained from PBMCs. All receptors derive from a woman in her 40s in good health and CMV-seropositive.

The chain couples TRBV10-1 to TRBJ2-7, with 11 bases matching TRBD2. The germline gives CDR1 WNHNN, CDR2 SYGVQD (reference sequence). Trimming cost V 5 bases and J 2 bases; bases outside gene matches: 8. The CDR3 sequence is 16 residues long. The chain's CDR3 is CASSPLGTSGTYEQYF. The CDR3 DNA reads TGCGCCAGCAGTCCTCTCGGGACTAGCGGAACCTACGAGCAGTACTTC.

The rearrangement joins TRBV11-3 to TRBJ2-7, with a weak D call TRBD1 (6 bases). Between the trimmed V and J ends, which lost 6 bases and 5 bases, there was a span of 14 bases. The CDR3 extends over 13 amino acids. Germline V gene data show CDR1 as SGHNT and CDR2 as YENEEA. CDR3 nucleotide sequence: TGTGCCAGCAGGGTTACAGGGTCCCACGAGCAGTACTTC. This sequence encodes CASRVTGSHEQYF.

The chain employs TRBV9 and TRBJ2-3, with a possible D match to TRBD1 (5 bases). Germline V gene lookup returns CDR1 SGDLS and CDR2 YYNGEE. V was trimmed by 5 bases and J by 2 bases, leaving 12 bases between them. This CDR3 is built from 14 residues. CDR3 sequence (DNA): TGTGCCAGCAGTGACAGCCTATCCACAGATACGCAGTATTTT. Translation: CASSDSLSTDTQYF.

This chain links TRBV10-3 with TRBJ2-2; 7 nucleotides line up with TRBD1. The V and J ends lost 3 bases and 4 bases, in that order; junction bases with no gene match: 2. The CDR3 spans 14 residues. Per germline, CDR1 ENHRY and CDR2 SYGVKD. CDR3 sequence: CAISDGTVTGELFF. The CDR3, as DNA: TGTGCCATCAGTGATGGGACAGTCACCGGGGAGCTGTTTTTT.

The rearrangement links TRBV6-5 to TRBJ1-2; D is unresolved. Germline-derived CDR1 and CDR2 are MNHEY and SVGAGI. CDR3 length: 14 residues. Trimming took 2 bases from V and 8 from J, leaving 15 bases between them. This CDR3 is CASSYSAGLGGYTF. The CDR3 DNA reads TGTGCCAGCAGTTACAGTGCGGGATTGGGAGGCTACACCTTC.

The CDR3 reads CASSLGDRTYEQYF. Here the CDR3 DNA reads TGCGCCAGCAGCTTGGGAGACAGAACCTACGAGCAGTACTTC. V is TRBV5-1 and J is TRBJ2-7; D is possibly TRBD1 (5 bases). CDR1 is SGHRS, CDR2 YFSETQ, per germline. The CDR3 is made up of 14 amino acids. Trimming cost V 0 bases and J 2 bases, with 9 bases left between them. The full variable domain, completed using reference TRBV5-1 and TRBJ2-7, is KAGVTQTPRYLIKTRGQQVTLSCSPISGHRSVSWYQQTPGQGLQFLFEYFSETQRNKGNFPGRFSGRQFSNSRSEMNVSTLELGDSALYLCASSLGDRTYEQYFGPGTRLTVT.